Below, 8 T cell receptor beta chains from the same sample are listed, as sequenced in a study of shared clonotypes between healthy human individuals. Sequencing used immunoSEQ multiplex PCR; TCRdb keeps in-frame clones, though not all of them. The profile shows about 700,000 clones, approximately 79% of them singletons. Sequencing used memory CD4+ T cells sorted from blood. Regarding subset: CD45RA-negative fraction. The receptors here all came from a woman aged 25 to 45 in good health.

The chain's CDR3 is CATSRGDRAEQYF. The CDR3 DNA is TGTGCCACCAGCAGGGGGGACAGGGCCGAGCAGTACTTC. The chain combines TRBV15 with TRBJ2-5, with 9 nucleotides matching TRBD1. The J call is in doubt because the DNA end fits TRBJ2-7 better. CDR3 length: 13 amino acids. Per the germline V gene, CDR1 is LNHNV and CDR2 is YYDKDF (reference sequence).

The chain uses TRBV6-1 and TRBJ2-4; D is perhaps TRBD1 (5 bases). CDR1 MNHNS and CDR2 SASEGT come from the germline V gene. The CDR3 runs 14 residues. Trimming removed 6 bases from V and 4 bases from J, with 13 bases in between. The CDR3 sequence: CASSVLGHKNIQYF. In DNA form, the CDR3 reads TGTGCCAGCAGCGTTCTCGGACATAAAAACATTCAGTACTTC.

V and J are TRBV19 and TRBJ2-1; 8 bases map to TRBD2. With 4 bases clipped from V and 5 bases from J, the junction kept 7 bases outside the gene matches. This CDR3 spans 15 amino acids. The germline V gene has CDR1 LNHDA and CDR2 SQIVND (reference sequence). This CDR3 is CASSKVAGGHNEQFF. CDR3 DNA: TGTGCCAGTAGTAAGGTGGCGGGAGGACACAATGAGCAGTTCTTC.

The J gene is TRBJ2-4, the V gene TRBV19, with unresolved D. This CDR3 is 14 amino acids long. The germline gives CDR1 LNHDA, CDR2 SQIVND (reference sequence). Trimming cost V 7 bases and J 4 bases, with 14 bases left between them. CDR3 protein: CASKEQIQKNIQYF. CDR3 DNA sequence: TGTGCCAGTAAGGAACAAATCCAGAAAAACATTCAGTACTTC. Full variable domain (rest looked up from reference TRBV19 and TRBJ2-4): DGGITQSPKYLFRKEGQNVTLSCEQNLNHDAMYWYRQDPGQGLRLIYYSQIVNDFQKGDIAEGYSVSREKKESFPLTVTSAQKNPTAFYLCASKEQIQKNIQYFGAGTRLSVL.

The chain is built from TRBV5-1 and TRBJ1-2; D gene uncertain. Germline assignment: CDR1 SGHRS and CDR2 YFSETQ. The CDR3 sequence is 13 residues long. The ends were cut back, 4 bases at V and 2 bases at J, with 9 bases in the middle. This CDR3 is CASSEDSNYGYTF. The CDR3 nucleotides read TGCGCCAGCAGCGAGGACTCGAACTATGGCTACACCTTC.

The CDR3 here is CASSPRQGGATYEQYF. The CDR3 bases are TGCGCCAGCAGCCCTAGACAGGGAGGGGCCACCTACGAGCAGTACTTC. The V call is TRBV5-1, the J call TRBJ2-7; D possibly matches TRBD1 or TRBD2 (7 bases each). This CDR3 is 16 amino acids long. The ends were cut back, 4 bases at V and 2 bases at J, with 19 bases in the middle. The germline gives CDR1 SGHRS, CDR2 YFSETQ.

The chain uses TRBV2 and TRBJ1-2, with 7 bases matching TRBD1. CDR3 length equals 15 residues. V was pared by 4 bases and J by 6 bases, with 11 bases of the junction left unmatched. Per the germline V gene, CDR1 is SNHLY and CDR2 is FYNNEI. CDR3 coding DNA: TGTGCCAGCAGTGGAGCAGGGGGTACGATGGATGGCTACACCTTC. Translating it yields CASSGAGGTMDGYTF.

The J gene is TRBJ2-1, the V gene TRBV6-1, with 7 nucleotides matching TRBD2. Germline CDR1 reads MNHNS; CDR2 reads SASEGT. Trimming removed 1 base from V and 5 bases from J; junction bases left unmatched: 5. The length of the CDR3 is 15 residues. The CDR3 bases are TGTGCCAGCAGTGAAGGGGGGACTATGAACAATGAGCAGTTCTTC. This sequence encodes CASSEGGTMNNEQFF.